Listed here are 25 T cell receptor beta chains from one sample, sequenced in a study of molecular identifiers for immune sequencing clone quantification. One entry per CDR3 protein, called by TCRdb with MiXCR from the PCR reads. The sample holds more than 9,500 distinct CDR3 sequences; 15% to 20% are singletons and the top ten take under 1.5%. The specimen was naive CD8+ T cells from blood, with Jurkat cell RNA spiked in. The subset here: FACS-sorted CD8+CD4-CCR7+CD45RA+ naive T cells. The receptor set was obtained from a human donor in good health. Some libraries in this study had Jurkat cell RNA spiked in.

This clonotype has a count of ten or more. The rearrangement joins TRBV6-2 or TRBV6-3 to TRBJ2-7; no definite D call. The CDR3 spans 13 residues. Looked up from germline, CDR1 is MNHEY and CDR2 is SVGEGT. V lost 6 bases to trimming and J lost 3 bases, with 12 bases between them. This CDR3 is CASSLGFDYEQYF. As DNA, the CDR3 is TGTGCCAGCAGCCTAGGCTTCGACTACGAGCAGTACTTC.

As concerns this clonotype: Given a much more abundant clone one base away, this may be a read error. The conserved final phenylalanine or tryptophan is absent from the CDR3, which likely points to a read error. The CDR3 DNA reads TGTGCCAGCAGCTTATTCCTCGCGGGGAGCACAGATACGCAGTATCTT. It codes for CASSLFLAGSTDTQYL. The chain combines TRBV7-9 with TRBJ2-3; D may be TRBD2 (6 bases). CDR3 size: 16 residues. From germline, CDR1 is SEHNR and CDR2 FQNEAQ (reference sequence). V gave up 2 bases and J gave up 0 bases, with 12 bases separating them.

At least ten counts were recorded for this clonotype. The chain uses TRBV5-8 and TRBJ2-1; D is unresolved. The CDR3 spans 16 residues. Germline CDR1 and CDR2: SGHTS and YDEGEE. Trimming stripped 4 bases from V and 0 bases from J, with 14 bases between. CDR3 loop: CASSPWSPSSYNEQFF. As DNA, the CDR3 is TGTGCCAGCAGCCCGTGGAGCCCTAGCTCCTACAATGAGCAGTTCTTC.

Many counts were recorded for this clonotype. The V gene is TRBV6-1, the J gene TRBJ2-7; D gene ambiguous. The CDR3 sequence is 12 residues long. Germline CDR1 and CDR2: MNHNS and SASEGT. V gave up 10 bases and J gave up 3 bases, with 13 bases separating them. CDR3 protein: CATTLNYYEQYF. The CDR3 bases are TGTGCCACCACACTAAACTACTACGAGCAGTACTTC.

Notes on this clonotype: Since a much larger clone is just one base distant, this may be a read error. V gene TRBV29-1 combines with J gene TRBJ2-2; D may be TRBD2 (6 bases). CDR1 and CDR2 from the germline V gene are SQVTM and ANQGSEA. The length of the CDR3 is 13 residues. CDR3 amino acids: CSVDAGRTGELLF. The CDR3 DNA follows: TGCAGCGTTGATGCGGGGCGCACCGGGGAGCTGCTTTTT.

This clonotype occurred many times. This chain joins TRBV19 and TRBJ1-5; D gene uncertain. In germline, CDR1 is LNHDA, CDR2 SQIVND (reference sequence). CDR3 length equals 14 residues. V was trimmed by 7 bases and J by 0 bases, leaving 10 bases between them. This CDR3 reads CASIPVDSNQPQHF. The DNA for the CDR3 is TGTGCCAGTATACCAGTGGATAGCAATCAGCCCCAGCATTTT.

This clonotype was counted many times. The gene calls are TRBV7-3 and TRBJ2-3, with 12 bases aligning to TRBD2. The germline CDR1 and CDR2 sequences are SGHTA and FQGTGA. This CDR3 contains 15 residues. V dropped 5 bases and J dropped 6; count of bases not matched to a gene: 6. This CDR3 is CASSTTSGGGDTQYF. CDR3 in DNA: TGTGCCAGCAGCACGACTAGCGGGGGCGGGGATACGCAGTATTTT. Looking up the rest from reference TRBV7-3 and TRBJ2-3 gives the full variable domain: GAGVSQTPSNKVTEKGKYVELRCDPISGHTALYWYRQSLGQGPEFLIYFQGTGAADDSGLPNDRFFAVRPEGSVSTLKIQRTERGDSAVYLCASSTTSGGGDTQYFGPGTRLTVL.

V and J are TRBV6-5 and TRBJ1-1, with D hard to call. CDR1 and CDR2 (germline): MNHEY, SVGAGI. This CDR3 is built from 16 residues. The ends were cut back, 0 bases at V and 1 base at J, with 12 bases in the middle. For the CDR3, the DNA is TGTGCCAGCAGTTACTCCTTAGAGATTCCGAACACTGAAGCTTTCTTT. This encodes CASSYSLEIPNTEAFF.

The V gene is TRBV3-1, the J gene TRBJ1-2; possible D gene TRBD1, 5 bases. Per germline, CDR1 LGHDT and CDR2 YNNKEL (reference sequence). The V gene lost 4 bases and the J gene lost 5 bases, with 29 bases spanning the gap. The CDR3 has 19 residues. The CDR3 DNA sequence: TGTGCCAGCAGCCCGATGTTACGACTGGACGGACAACAAGGATATGGCTACACCTTC. Translated, it gives CASSPMLRLDGQQGYGYTF.

The DNA for the CDR3 is TGTGCCAGCAGCTTATCTCTTAAGGGTGACGAGCAGTACTTC. Translated, it gives CASSLSLKGDEQYF. The V gene is TRBV7-9, the J gene TRBJ2-7; no clear D. This CDR3 contains 14 residues. Germline V gene lookup returns CDR1 SEHNR and CDR2 FQNEAQ (reference sequence). Deletions cut 2 bases from V and 5 bases from J, with 13 bases between.

A word on this clonotype: Being one base from a much bigger clone, this may be a read error. This CDR3 reads CATSRGDIQYF. The CDR3 DNA sequence: TGTGCCACCAGCAGAGGAGACATTCAGTACTTC. This rearrangement joins TRBV15 to TRBJ2-4; D unclear. Germline-derived CDR1 and CDR2 are LNHNV and YYDKDF (reference sequence). The CDR3 is 11 residues long. V shed 1 base and J shed 8 bases, with 3 bases lying between them.

In its sample, this clonotype was seen many times. V and J are TRBV12-3 or TRBV12-4 and TRBJ1-2, with D uncertain. This CDR3 is built from 13 residues. V shed 5 bases and J shed 8 bases, with 15 bases lying between them. CDR3 sequence reads: CASSQQLNGGYTF. In DNA, the CDR3 is TGTGCCAGCAGTCAACAACTAAATGGCGGCTACACCTTC.

This clonotype was found many times. This sequence joins TRBV4-3 and TRBJ2-7; a weak D match, TRBD1 (6 bases). In germline, CDR1 is LGHNA, CDR2 YSLEER. This CDR3 is built from 13 residues. V lost 8 bases and J lost 0, with 11 bases in between. This CDR3 is CASAQGVSYEQYF. CDR3 nucleotide sequence: TGCGCCAGCGCACAGGGAGTCTCCTACGAGCAGTACTTC.

A note on this clonotype: This sequence may be a read error, since a much larger clone differs from it by one base. The chain has TRBV6-5 and TRBJ2-2, with unresolved D. Germline V CDR1 and CDR2: MNHEY, SVGAGI. CDR3 length: 13 residues. Trimming took 6 bases from V and 8 from J, leaving 13 bases between them. CDR3 in DNA: TGTGCCAGCAGGAGTGAGGAAACGGGGGAGCTGTTTTTT. Protein sequence: CASRSEETGELFF.

Relative to its sample, this clonotype is medium-sized. The chain uses TRBV6-9 and TRBJ2-6, with 7 positions matching TRBD2. Unmatched junction bases numbered 9, after V lost 5 bases and J lost 2 bases. CDR3 length: 17 residues. The V gene's germline CDR1 is MNHGY and CDR2 SVAAGI. The CDR3 nucleotides read TGTGCCAGCAGTAAACCTGGGAGGGGTACTGGGGCCAACGTCCTGACTTTC. This sequence encodes CASSKPGRGTGANVLTF.

This clonotype was recorded at least ten times. The chain has TRBV11-2 and TRBJ2-7; perhaps D is TRBD1 or TRBD2 (5 bases each). This CDR3 comprises 13 residues. The V end lost 4 bases, the J end lost 3 bases, and 10 bases lay between the germline ends. In germline, CDR1 is SGHAT, CDR2 FQNNGV. The chain's CDR3 is CASSWGPNYEQYF. The CDR3, as DNA: TGTGCCAGCAGCTGGGGACCGAACTACGAGCAGTACTTC.

This clonotype rates as medium-sized (0.01 to 0.1%). The chain couples TRBV2 to TRBJ2-3, with D possibly matching TRBD1 (6 bases). The germline V gene has CDR1 SNHLY and CDR2 FYNNEI. This CDR3 region has 21 residues. Trimming shortened V by 6 bases and J by 2 bases, and 33 bases separated the two germline ends. CDR3 in DNA: TGTGCCAGCAGCAGGCGCTCCCTAACTCCGGGGCAGGGGACCAACACAGATACGCAGTATTTT. Its protein product is CASSRRSLTPGQGTNTDTQYF.

This clonotype is classed as medium-sized. CDR3 sequence (DNA): TGTGCCAGCAGTGGCAGGGGTAGCACAGATACGCAGTATTTT. Protein: CASSGRGSTDTQYF. The chain employs TRBV28 and TRBJ2-3; TRBD1 might be the D (6 bases). This CDR3 has 14 residues. The ends were cut back, 5 bases at V and 0 bases at J, with 9 bases in the middle. Germline V gene lookup returns CDR1 MDHEN and CDR2 SYDVKM.

This clonotype was detected only a few times. Since a much larger clone is just one base distant, this may be a read error. V usage is TRBV20-1 and J usage is TRBJ2-7; D unresolved. CDR1 DFQATT and CDR2 SNEGSKA come from the germline V gene (reference sequence). This CDR3 is 14 amino acids long. This CDR3 reads CGARPYESSYEQYF. The CDR3 region has the DNA TGCGGTGCTAGACCCTATGAGAGCTCCTACGAGCAGTACTTC.

Judged by abundance, this clonotype is medium-sized. The chain couples TRBV6-1 to TRBJ2-3; 7 positions agree with TRBD1. The CDR3 is 15 amino acids. CDR1 and CDR2 (germline): MNHNS, SASEGT. V lost 1 base, J lost 6 bases, and 7 bases stayed unmatched. This CDR3 reads CASSEVGQFSDTQYF. DNA for the CDR3: TGTGCCAGCAGTGAAGTGGGACAGTTCTCCGATACGCAGTATTTT.

This clonotype appeared many times. J is TRBJ2-3 and V is TRBV7-8; a possible D gene is TRBD1 (6 bases). The V end lost 4 bases, the J end lost 2 bases, and 16 bases lay between the germline ends. The CDR3 sequence is 16 residues long. Germline CDR1 is SGHVS and CDR2 is FQNEAQ. CDR3 sequence (DNA): TGTGCCAGCAGCTCCCCGGACAGACCCTACACAGATACGCAGTATTTT. This encodes CASSSPDRPYTDTQYF.

This clonotype was picked up many times. The DNA of the CDR3 is TGCGCCAGCAGCTGGGGGCGCGAGCAGTACTTC. Its protein is CASSWGREQYF. V is TRBV5-1 and J is TRBJ2-7; D might be TRBD1 (6 bases). The germline CDR1 and CDR2 sequences are SGHRS and YFSETQ. The V end lost 3 bases, the J end lost 6 bases, and 7 bases lay between the germline ends. This CDR3 spans 11 amino acids.

This chain links TRBV12-3 or TRBV12-4 with TRBJ2-3; D is perhaps TRBD1 or TRBD2 (5 bases each). Trimming left V 5 bases short and J 5 bases short, with 20 bases between. CDR3 length: 16 amino acids. The DNA of the CDR3 is TGTGCCAGCAGTCCTCAGGGACCAGCGGAGGTAGATACGCAGTATTTT. It codes for CASSPQGPAEVDTQYF.

This clonotype was observed a few times. This rearrangement joins TRBV4-1 to TRBJ2-1; no definite D call. Germline V gene sequence: CDR1 MGHRA, CDR2 YSYEKL. The CDR3 consists of 13 residues. Trimming took 3 bases from V and 5 from J, leaving 8 bases between them. CDR3 loop: CASSHPNDNEQFF. For the CDR3, the DNA is TGCGCCAGCAGCCACCCTAACGACAATGAGCAGTTCTTC.

V usage is TRBV18 and J usage is TRBJ2-7; 9 bases agree with TRBD1. Germline CDR1 KGHSH, CDR2 LQKENI. The CDR3 is made up of 12 amino acids. V lost 5 bases to trimming and J lost 5 bases; unmatched junction nucleotides: 1. The CDR3 sequence is CASSGTGHEQYF. The CDR3 DNA reads TGTGCCAGCTCAGGGACAGGGCACGAGCAGTACTTC. The whole variable domain, remainder taken from reference TRBV18 and TRBJ2-7, is NAGVMQNPRHLVRRRGQEARLRCSPMKGHSHVYWYRQLPEEGLKFMVYLQKENIIDESGMPKERFSAEFPKEGPSILRIQQVVRGDSAAYFCASSGTGHEQYFGPGTRLTVT.